This record concerns one TCR beta chain sequence. The data derive from a study of blood T cell repertoires in COVID-19. Overall study: Acute and convalescent COVID-19 specimens originated in the United States, Italy and Spain. PBMCs, B-cell-depleted T cells, or T cells were the source of the cDNA or gDNA that made up the material.

The CDR3 sequence is 17 residues long. Germline CDR1 and CDR2: LGHDT and YNNKEL (reference sequence). V was cut by 1 base and J by 4 bases, with 14 bases left in between. As handled by the study authors: Scientists estimated how many nucleated cells there were by amplifying reference gene primers. The assay was immunoSEQ multiplex PCR, and TCRdb's table has in-frame clones only and misses some. The V and J calls and clone size were taken over from that table, and D and trimming were inferred from the DNA. Among tens of thousands of clones listed, roughly three quarters were seen once. The chain combines TRBV3-1 (or the pseudogene TRBV3-2) with TRBJ2-6; tentative D call: TRBD2 (5 bases). Material for sequencing was peripheral blood. The origin of this receptor is a human donor in a cohort sampled during active COVID-19. CDR3 bases: TGTGCCAGCAGCCAAGGCTTTATGGAGGCCGGGGCCAACGTCCTGACTTTC. Its protein is CASSQGFMEAGANVLTF.